The 9 T cell receptor beta chains below all came from one sample that was sequenced in a study of blood T cell repertoires in COVID-19. Libraries were prepared by immunoSEQ multiplex PCR; TCRdb keeps only in-frame clonotypes and omits some of them. Altogether under 150,000 clones are present, around 85% being singletons, with the ten largest covering 5% to 6.5%. The sample consisted of peripheral blood. The source is a woman in her sixties or seventies with COVID-19, enrolled during active disease.

DNA for the CDR3: TGTGCCAGCAGCCAAAATAGGTGGAAAGGGGGCGCCTACGAGCAGTACTTC. Translated, it gives CASSQNRWKGGAYEQYF. The chain employs TRBV14 and TRBJ2-7; 7 bases agree with TRBD1. CDR3 length: 17 residues. Trimming removed 2 bases from V and 2 bases from J; junction bases left unmatched: 12. Germline values: CDR1 SGHDN, CDR2 FVKESK.

The chain couples TRBV6-5 to TRBJ2-1, with D tentatively TRBD2 (5 bases). The CDR3 length is 13 residues. Germline CDR1 MNHEY, CDR2 SVGAGI. V shed 2 bases and J shed 5 bases, with 7 bases lying between them. CDR3 residues: CASSYVGDNEQFF. The DNA of the CDR3 is TGTGCCAGCAGTTACGTGGGAGACAATGAGCAGTTCTTC.

J is TRBJ1-1 and V is TRBV29-1, with D tentatively TRBD1 (5 bases). CDR1 and CDR2 (germline): SQVTM, ANQGSEA. The V end lost 6 bases, the J end lost 5 bases, and 19 bases lay between the germline ends. The CDR3 totals 14 residues. The DNA for the CDR3 is TGCAGCGTGGACATGATTTTAGGTGGTACTGAAGCTTTCTTT. This translates into CSVDMILGGTEAFF.

The J gene is TRBJ2-7, the V gene TRBV5-6, with 7 bases identical to TRBD1. The CDR3 has 13 amino acids. The germline V gene has CDR1 SGHDT and CDR2 YYEEEE. With V trimmed by 3 bases and J by 1 base, 1 base remained unmatched. CDR3 sequence reads: CASSSGQSYEQYF. CDR3 sequence (DNA): TGTGCCAGCAGCTCGGGACAGTCCTACGAGCAGTACTTC.

This chain connects TRBV18 to TRBJ2-7; 7 bases align to TRBD1. J gave up 2 bases and V 4 bases, and 2 bases lay outside the gene matches. This CDR3 spans 13 amino acids. Germline CDR1 KGHSH, CDR2 LQKENI. In nucleotides, the CDR3 is TGTGCCAGCTCACATGGGACAGCCTACGAGCAGTACTTC. It encodes CASSHGTAYEQYF.

This chain links TRBV18 with TRBJ2-5; 10 bases line up with TRBD2. There are 16 residues in the CDR3. Germline V gene sequence: CDR1 KGHSH, CDR2 LQKENI. Trimming at V came to 5 bases and at J to 1 base, leaving 7 bases not matched to a gene. Here the CDR3 DNA reads TGTGCCAGCTCAAGGCTAGCGGGGGTGATCCAAGAGACCCAGTACTTC. Amino acid sequence: CASSRLAGVIQETQYF.

The V call is TRBV6-5, the J call TRBJ2-2; no definite D call. Trimming removed 0 bases at V and 4 bases at J, with 3 bases between. The CDR3 spans 13 residues. The germline CDR1 and CDR2 sequences are MNHEY and SVGAGI. The CDR3 coding sequence is TGTGCCAGCAGTTACTCCGGCACCGGGGAGCTGTTTTTT. The encoded protein is CASSYSGTGELFF.

The J gene is TRBJ1-1, the V gene TRBV6-6; 8 bases match TRBD1. CDR1 is MNHNY and CDR2 is SVGAGI in the germline V gene (reference sequence). J was trimmed by 1 base and V by 10 bases; bases with no gene match: 5. The CDR3 runs to 13 residues. The CDR3 region is CATDRGWNTEAFF. The CDR3 DNA follows: TGTGCCACCGACAGGGGCTGGAACACTGAAGCTTTCTTT.

As concerns this clone: The junction does not match germline at one end; this may be a read error. V usage is TRBV6-6 and J usage is TRBJ1-2, with TRBD1 matching 9 bases. The CDR3 spans 15 residues. Germline V gives CDR1 MNHNY, CDR2 SVGAGI (reference sequence). CDR3 amino acids: CAGSPTGGGFSGYTF. The CDR3 coding sequence is TGTGCCGGCAGCCCGACAGGGGGGGGATTTAGTGGCTACACCTTC.